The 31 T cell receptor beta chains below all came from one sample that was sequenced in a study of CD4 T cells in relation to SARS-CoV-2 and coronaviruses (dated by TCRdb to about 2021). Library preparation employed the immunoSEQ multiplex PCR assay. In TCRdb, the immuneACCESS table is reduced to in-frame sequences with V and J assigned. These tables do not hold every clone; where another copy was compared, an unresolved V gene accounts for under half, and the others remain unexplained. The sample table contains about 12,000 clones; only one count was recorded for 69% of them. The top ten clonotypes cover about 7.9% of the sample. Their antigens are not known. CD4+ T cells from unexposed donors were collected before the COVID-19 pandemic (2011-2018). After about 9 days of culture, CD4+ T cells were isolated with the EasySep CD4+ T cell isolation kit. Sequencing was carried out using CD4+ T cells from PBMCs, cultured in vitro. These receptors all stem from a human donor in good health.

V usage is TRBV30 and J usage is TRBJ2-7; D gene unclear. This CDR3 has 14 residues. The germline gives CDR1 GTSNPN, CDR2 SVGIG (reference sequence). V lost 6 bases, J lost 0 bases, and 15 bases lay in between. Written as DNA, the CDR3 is TGTGCCTGCCAGAGCCGTGCCAGCTCCTACGAGCAGTACTTC. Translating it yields CACQSRASSYEQYF.

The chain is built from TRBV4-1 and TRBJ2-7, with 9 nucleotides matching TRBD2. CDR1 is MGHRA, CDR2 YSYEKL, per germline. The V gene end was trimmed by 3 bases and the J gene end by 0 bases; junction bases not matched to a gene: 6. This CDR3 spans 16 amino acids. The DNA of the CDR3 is TGCGCCAGCAGCCAGTACCCTAGCGGGACCTCCTACGAGCAGTACTTC. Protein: CASSQYPSGTSYEQYF.

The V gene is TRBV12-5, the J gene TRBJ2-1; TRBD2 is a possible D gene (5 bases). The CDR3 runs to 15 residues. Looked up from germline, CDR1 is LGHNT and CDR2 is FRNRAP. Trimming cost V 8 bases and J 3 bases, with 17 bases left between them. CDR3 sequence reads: CASTHGFGLYNEQFF. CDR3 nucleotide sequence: TGTGCTAGTACCCATGGGTTCGGACTCTACAATGAGCAGTTCTTC.

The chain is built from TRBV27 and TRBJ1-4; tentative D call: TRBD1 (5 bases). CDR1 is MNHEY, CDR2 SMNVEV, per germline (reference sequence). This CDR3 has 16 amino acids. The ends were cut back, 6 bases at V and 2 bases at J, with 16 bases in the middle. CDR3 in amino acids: CASRRDGLATNEKLFF. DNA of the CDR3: TGTGCCAGCAGGCGGGACGGACTAGCGACTAATGAAAAACTGTTTTTT.

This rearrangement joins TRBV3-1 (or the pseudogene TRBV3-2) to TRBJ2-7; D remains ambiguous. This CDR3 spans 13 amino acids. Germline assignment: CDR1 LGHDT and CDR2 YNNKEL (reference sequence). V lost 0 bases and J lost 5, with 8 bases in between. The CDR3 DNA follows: TGTGCCAGCAGCCAAGATTTTGCCGACGAGCAGTACTTC. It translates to CASSQDFADEQYF.

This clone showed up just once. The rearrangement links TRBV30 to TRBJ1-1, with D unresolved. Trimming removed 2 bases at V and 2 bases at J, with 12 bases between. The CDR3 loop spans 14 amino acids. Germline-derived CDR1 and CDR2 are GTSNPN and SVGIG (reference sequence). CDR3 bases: TGTGCCTGGAGTAGAGAGGCAGCTAACACTGAAGCTTTCTTT. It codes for CAWSREAANTEAFF.

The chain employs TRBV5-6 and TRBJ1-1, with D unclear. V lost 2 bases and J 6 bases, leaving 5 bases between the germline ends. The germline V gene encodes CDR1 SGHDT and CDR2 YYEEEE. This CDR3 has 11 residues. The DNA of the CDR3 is TGTGCCAGCAGCTTTTCCTCTGAAGCTTTCTTT. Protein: CASSFSSEAFF.

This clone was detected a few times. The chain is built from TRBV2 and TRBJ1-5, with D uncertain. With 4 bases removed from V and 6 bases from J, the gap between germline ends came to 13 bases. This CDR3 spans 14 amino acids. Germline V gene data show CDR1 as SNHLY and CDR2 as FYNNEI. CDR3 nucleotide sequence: TGTGCCAGCAGTGTAGGGTTCGGTGTTCAGCCCCAGCATTTT. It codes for CASSVGFGVQPQHF.

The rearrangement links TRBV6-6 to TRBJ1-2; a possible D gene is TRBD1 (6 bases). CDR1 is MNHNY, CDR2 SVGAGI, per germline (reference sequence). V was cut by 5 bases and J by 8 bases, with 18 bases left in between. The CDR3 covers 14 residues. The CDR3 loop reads CASSAETGSQGYTF. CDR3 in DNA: TGTGCCAGCAGTGCAGAAACAGGGAGTCAGGGCTACACCTTC.

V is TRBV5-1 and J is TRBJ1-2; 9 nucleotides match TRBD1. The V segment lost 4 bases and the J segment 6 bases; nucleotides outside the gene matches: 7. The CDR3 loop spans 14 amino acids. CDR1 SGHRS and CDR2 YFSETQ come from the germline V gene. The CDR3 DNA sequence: TGCGCCAGCAGCCGGGGGACAGGGCTGGATGGCTACACCTTC. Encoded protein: CASSRGTGLDGYTF.

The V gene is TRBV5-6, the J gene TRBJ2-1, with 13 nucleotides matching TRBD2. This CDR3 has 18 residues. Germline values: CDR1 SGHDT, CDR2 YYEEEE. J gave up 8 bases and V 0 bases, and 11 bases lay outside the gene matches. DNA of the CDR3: TGTGCCAGCAGCTTGGAACTAGGGACTAGCGGGATTATATATGAGCAGTTCTTC. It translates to CASSLELGTSGIIYEQFF.

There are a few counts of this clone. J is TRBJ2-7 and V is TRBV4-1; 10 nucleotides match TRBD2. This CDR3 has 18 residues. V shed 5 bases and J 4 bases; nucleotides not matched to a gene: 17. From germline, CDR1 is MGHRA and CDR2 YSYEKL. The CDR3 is CASSTRTGASGSLYEQYF. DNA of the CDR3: TGCGCCAGCAGCACGCGAACCGGGGCTAGCGGGAGTCTGTACGAGCAGTACTTC.

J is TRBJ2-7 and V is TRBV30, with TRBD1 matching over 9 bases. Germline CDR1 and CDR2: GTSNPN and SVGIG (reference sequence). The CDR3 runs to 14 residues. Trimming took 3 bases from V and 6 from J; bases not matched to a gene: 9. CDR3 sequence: CAWSLRDRVGEQYF. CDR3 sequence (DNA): TGTGCCTGGAGCCTGCGGGACAGGGTTGGCGAGCAGTACTTC. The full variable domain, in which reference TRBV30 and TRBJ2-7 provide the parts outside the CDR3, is SQTIHQWPATLVQPVGSPLSLECTVEGTSNPNLYWYRQAAGRGLQLLFYSVGIGQISSEVPQNLSASRPQDRQFILSSKKLLLSDSGFYLCAWSLRDRVGEQYFGPGTRLTVT.

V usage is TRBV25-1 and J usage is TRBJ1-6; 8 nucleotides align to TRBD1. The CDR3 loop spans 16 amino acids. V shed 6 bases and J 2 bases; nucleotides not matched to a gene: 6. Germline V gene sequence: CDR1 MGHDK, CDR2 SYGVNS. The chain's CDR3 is CASRKTGAAYNSPLHF. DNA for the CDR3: TGTGCCAGCAGAAAGACAGGGGCCGCCTATAATTCACCCCTCCACTTT.

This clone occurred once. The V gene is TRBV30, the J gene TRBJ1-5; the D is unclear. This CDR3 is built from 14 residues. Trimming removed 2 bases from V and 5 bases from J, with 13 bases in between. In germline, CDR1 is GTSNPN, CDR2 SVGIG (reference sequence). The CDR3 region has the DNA TGTGCCTGGAGTTTGGAAGGGTTGGATCAGCCCCAGCATTTT. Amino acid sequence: CAWSLEGLDQPQHF.

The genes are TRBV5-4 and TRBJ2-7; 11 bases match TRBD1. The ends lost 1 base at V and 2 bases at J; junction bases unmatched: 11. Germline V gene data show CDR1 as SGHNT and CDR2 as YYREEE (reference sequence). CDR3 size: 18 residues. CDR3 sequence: CASSLTLRGTGGPYEQYF. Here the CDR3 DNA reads TGTGCCAGCAGCTTGACCCTAAGAGGGACAGGGGGACCCTACGAGCAGTACTTC.

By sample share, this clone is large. CDR3 in DNA: TGTGCCAGCAGTGAACTAGTCTACGAGCAGTACTTC. The encoded protein is CASSELVYEQYF. This rearrangement joins TRBV2 to TRBJ2-7; D remains ambiguous. Trimming stripped 2 bases from V and 3 bases from J, with 5 bases between. This CDR3 has 12 amino acids. Germline V gene lookup returns CDR1 SNHLY and CDR2 FYNNEI.

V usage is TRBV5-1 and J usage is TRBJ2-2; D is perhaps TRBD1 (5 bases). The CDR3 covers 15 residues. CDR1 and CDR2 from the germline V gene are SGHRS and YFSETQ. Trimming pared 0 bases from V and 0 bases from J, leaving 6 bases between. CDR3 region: CASSLGQTNTGELFF. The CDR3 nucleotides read TGCGCCAGCAGCTTGGGACAGACGAACACCGGGGAGCTGTTTTTT.

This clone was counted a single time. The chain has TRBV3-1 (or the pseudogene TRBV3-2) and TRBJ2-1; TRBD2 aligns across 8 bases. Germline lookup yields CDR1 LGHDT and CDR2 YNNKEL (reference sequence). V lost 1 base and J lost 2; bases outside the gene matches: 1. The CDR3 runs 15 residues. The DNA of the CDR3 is TGTGCCAGCAGCCAAGCGGGGGGGACCTACAATGAGCAGTTCTTC. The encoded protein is CASSQAGGTYNEQFF.

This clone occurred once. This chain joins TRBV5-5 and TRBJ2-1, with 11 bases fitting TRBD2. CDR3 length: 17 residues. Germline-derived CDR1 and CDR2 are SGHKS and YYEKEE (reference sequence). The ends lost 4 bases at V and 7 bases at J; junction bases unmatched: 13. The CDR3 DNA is TGTGCCAGCAGCCAAGACTTAGCGGGAGGGCTAGGGAATGAGCAGTTCTTC. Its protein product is CASSQDLAGGLGNEQFF.

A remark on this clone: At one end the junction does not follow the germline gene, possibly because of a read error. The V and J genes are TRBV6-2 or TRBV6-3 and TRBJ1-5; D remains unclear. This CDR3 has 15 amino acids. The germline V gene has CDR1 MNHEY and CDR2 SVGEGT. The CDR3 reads CASTYSDSSNQPQHF. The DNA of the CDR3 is TGTGCCAGCACTTACAGCGACTCGAGCAATCAGCCCCAGCATTTT.

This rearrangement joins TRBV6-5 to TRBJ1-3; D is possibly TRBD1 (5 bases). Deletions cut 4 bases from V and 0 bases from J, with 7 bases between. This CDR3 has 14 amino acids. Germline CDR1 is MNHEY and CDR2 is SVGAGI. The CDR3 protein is CASSSGTSGNTIYF. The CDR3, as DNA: TGTGCCAGCAGTTCCGGGACCTCTGGAAACACCATATATTTT.

DNA of the CDR3: TGTGCCAGTAAGGGGACACCGACCTACGAGCAGTACTTC. This codes for CASKGTPTYEQYF. This chain links TRBV6-5 with TRBJ2-7, with a tentative D call TRBD1 (6 bases). Trimming stripped 9 bases from V and 2 bases from J, with 14 bases between. The CDR3 totals 13 residues. Germline CDR1 MNHEY, CDR2 SVGAGI.

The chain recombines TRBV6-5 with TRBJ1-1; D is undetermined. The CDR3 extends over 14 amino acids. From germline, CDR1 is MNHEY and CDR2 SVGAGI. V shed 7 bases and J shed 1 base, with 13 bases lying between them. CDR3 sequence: CASTLSSGNTEAFF. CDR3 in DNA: TGTGCCAGCACCTTGTCCTCGGGGAACACTGAAGCTTTCTTT.

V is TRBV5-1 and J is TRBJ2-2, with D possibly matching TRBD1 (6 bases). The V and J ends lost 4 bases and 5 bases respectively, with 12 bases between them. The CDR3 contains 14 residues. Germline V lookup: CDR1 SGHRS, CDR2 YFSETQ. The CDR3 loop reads CASSQGQKTGELFF. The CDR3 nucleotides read TGCGCCAGCAGCCAAGGACAGAAGACCGGGGAGCTGTTTTTT.

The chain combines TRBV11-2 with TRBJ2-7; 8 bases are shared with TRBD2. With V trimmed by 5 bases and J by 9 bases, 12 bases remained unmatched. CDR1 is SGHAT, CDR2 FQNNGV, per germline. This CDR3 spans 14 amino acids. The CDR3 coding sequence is TGTGCCAGCAGCATAACTAGCGGCTCTACGACGCAGTACTTC. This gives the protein CASSITSGSTTQYF.

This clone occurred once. In DNA, the CDR3 is TGTGCCAGCAGCTTCTGGGGGGGAGGAGCAGATACGCAGTATTTT. This codes for CASSFWGGGADTQYF. The rearrangement links TRBV11-1 to TRBJ2-3, with 7 bases lining up with TRBD2. This CDR3 comprises 15 residues. Germline assignment: CDR1 SGHAT and CDR2 FQDESV (reference sequence). The V segment lost 3 bases and the J segment 4 bases; nucleotides outside the gene matches: 7.

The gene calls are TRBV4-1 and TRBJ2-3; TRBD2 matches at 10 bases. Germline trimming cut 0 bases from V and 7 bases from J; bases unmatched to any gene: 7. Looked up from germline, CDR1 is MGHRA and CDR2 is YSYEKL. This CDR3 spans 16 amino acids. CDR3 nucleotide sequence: TGCGCCAGCAGCCAAGATAGCGGGAGGTTTGGGAATACGCAGTATTTT. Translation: CASSQDSGRFGNTQYF.

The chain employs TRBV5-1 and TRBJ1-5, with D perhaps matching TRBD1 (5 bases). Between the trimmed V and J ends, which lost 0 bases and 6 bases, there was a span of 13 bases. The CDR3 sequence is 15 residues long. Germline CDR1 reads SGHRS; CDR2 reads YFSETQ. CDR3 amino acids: CASSLDISGSQPQHF. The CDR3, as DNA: TGCGCCAGCAGCTTGGATATATCAGGGTCTCAGCCCCAGCATTTT.

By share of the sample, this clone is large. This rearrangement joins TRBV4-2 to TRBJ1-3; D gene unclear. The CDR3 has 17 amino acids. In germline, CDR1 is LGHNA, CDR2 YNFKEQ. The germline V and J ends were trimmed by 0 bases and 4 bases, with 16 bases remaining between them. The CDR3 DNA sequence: TGTGCCAGCAGCCAAGACCCGGTCAGACTAATAGGAAACACCATATATTTT. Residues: CASSQDPVRLIGNTIYF.

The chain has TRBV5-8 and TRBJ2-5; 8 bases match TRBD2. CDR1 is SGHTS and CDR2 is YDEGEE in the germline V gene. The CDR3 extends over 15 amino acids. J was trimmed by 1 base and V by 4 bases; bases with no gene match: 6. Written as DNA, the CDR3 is TGTGCCAGCAGCGCGGGGGGCGGACTCCAAGAGACCCAGTACTTC. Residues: CASSAGGGLQETQYF.